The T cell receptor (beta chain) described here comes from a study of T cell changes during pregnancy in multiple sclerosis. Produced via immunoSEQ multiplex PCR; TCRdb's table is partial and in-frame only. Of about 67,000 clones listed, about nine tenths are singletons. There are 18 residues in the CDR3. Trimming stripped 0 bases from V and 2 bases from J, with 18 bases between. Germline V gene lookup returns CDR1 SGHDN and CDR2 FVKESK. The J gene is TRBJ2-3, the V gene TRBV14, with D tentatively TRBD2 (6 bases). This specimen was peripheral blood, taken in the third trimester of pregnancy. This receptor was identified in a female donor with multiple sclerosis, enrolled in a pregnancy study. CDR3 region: CASSQDEGGGAYTDTQYF. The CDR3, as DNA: TGTGCCAGCAGCCAAGACGAAGGCGGAGGGGCATACACAGATACGCAGTATTTT.